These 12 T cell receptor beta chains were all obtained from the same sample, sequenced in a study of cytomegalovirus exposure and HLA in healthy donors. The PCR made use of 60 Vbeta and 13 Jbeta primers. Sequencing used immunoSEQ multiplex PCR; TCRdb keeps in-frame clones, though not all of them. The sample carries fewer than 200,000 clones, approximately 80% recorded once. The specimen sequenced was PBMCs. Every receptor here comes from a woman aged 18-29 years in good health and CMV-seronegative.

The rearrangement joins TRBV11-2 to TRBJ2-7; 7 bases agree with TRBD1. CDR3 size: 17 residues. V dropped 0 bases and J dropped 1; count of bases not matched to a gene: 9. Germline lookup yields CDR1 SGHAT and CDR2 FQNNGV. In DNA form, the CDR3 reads TGTGCCAGCAGCTTAGAACGAGGGACAGATAGATCCTACGAGCAGTACTTC. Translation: CASSLERGTDRSYEQYF.

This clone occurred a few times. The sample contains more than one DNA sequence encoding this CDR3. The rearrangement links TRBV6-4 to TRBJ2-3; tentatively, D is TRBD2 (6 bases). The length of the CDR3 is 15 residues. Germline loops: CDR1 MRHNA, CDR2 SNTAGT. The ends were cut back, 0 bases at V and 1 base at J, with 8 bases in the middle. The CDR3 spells CASSDSSSGTDTQYF. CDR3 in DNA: TGTGCCAGCAGTGACTCGTCTAGCGGCACAGATACGCAGTATTTT.

CDR3 amino acids: CASSIAFVLAKNIQYF. The CDR3, as DNA: TGTGCCAGTAGTATAGCGTTTGTTTTGGCCAAAAACATTCAGTACTTC. V gene TRBV19 combines with J gene TRBJ2-4; unclear D gene. The CDR3 runs to 16 residues. Per the germline V gene, CDR1 is LNHDA and CDR2 is SQIVND (reference sequence). The V and J ends lost 1 base and 1 base respectively, with 11 bases between them.

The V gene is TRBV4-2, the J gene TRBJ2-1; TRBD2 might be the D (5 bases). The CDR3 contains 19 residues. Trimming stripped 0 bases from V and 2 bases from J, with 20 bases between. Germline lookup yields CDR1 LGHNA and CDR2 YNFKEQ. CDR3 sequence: CASSQDRRMEVPTYNEQFF. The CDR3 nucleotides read TGTGCCAGCAGCCAAGATAGGAGGATGGAGGTCCCGACCTACAATGAGCAGTTCTTC.

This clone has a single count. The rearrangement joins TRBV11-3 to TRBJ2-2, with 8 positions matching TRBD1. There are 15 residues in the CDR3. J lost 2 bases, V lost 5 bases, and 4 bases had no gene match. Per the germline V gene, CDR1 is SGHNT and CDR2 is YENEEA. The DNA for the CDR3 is TGTGCCAGCAGCCCAGGACAGGGCAACACCGGGGAGCTGTTTTTT. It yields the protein CASSPGQGNTGELFF.

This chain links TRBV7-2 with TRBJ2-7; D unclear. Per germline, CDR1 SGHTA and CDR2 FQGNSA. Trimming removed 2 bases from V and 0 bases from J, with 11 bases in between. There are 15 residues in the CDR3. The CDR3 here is CASSLYSSSSYEQYF. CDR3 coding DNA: TGTGCCAGCAGCTTATACAGTAGTAGCTCCTACGAGCAGTACTTC.

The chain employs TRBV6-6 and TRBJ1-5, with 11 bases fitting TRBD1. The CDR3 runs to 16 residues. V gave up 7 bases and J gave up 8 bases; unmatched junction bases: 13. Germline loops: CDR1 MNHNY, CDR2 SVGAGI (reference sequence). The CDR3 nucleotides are TGTGCCAGCACCACCTCAAGGACAGGGGGCACCGAGCCCCAGCATTTT. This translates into CASTTSRTGGTEPQHF.

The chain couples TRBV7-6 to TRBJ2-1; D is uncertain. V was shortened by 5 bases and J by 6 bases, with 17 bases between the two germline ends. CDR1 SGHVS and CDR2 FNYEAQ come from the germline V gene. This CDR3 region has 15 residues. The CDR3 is CASSPNARIPNEQFF. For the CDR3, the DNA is TGTGCCAGCAGCCCCAACGCGCGCATCCCCAATGAGCAGTTCTTC.

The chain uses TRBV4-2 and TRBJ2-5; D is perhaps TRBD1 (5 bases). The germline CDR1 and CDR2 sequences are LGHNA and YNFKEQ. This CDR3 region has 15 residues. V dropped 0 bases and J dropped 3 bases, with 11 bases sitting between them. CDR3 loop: CASSQEGAREETQYF. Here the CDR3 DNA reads TGTGCCAGCAGCCAAGAAGGGGCACGGGAAGAGACCCAGTACTTC.

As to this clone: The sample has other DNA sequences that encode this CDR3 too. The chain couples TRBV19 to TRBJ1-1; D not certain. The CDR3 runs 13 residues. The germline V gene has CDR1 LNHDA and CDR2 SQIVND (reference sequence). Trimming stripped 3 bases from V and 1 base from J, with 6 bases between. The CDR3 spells CASSIRGNTEAFF. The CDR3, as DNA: TGTGCCAGTAGTATTCGCGGGAACACTGAAGCTTTCTTT.

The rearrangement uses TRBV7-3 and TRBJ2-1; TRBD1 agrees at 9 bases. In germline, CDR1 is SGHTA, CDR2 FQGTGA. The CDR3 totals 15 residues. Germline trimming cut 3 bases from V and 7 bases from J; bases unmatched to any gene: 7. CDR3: CASSLGQGGVNEQFF. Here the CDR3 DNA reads TGTGCCAGCAGCTTGGGACAGGGAGGGGTGAATGAGCAGTTCTTC.

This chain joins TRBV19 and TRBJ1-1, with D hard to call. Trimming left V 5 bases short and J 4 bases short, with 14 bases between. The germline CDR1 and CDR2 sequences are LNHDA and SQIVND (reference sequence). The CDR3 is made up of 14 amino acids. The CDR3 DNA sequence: TGTGCCAGTAGTCAGAACGGGTTGGGCACTGAAGCTTTCTTT. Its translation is CASSQNGLGTEAFF.